This T cell receptor (beta chain) was sequenced for a study of T cell responses to AZD1222 COVID-19 vaccine. Study conclusions and caveats: Scientists sampled the repertoires only once the peak T cell response had passed. Baseline seropositivity occurred in only six or seven AZD1222 recipients. The study found Spike-specific TCR breadth and depth rose after two AZD1222 doses.

Repertoires were generated with immunoSEQ multiplex PCR, while TCRdb's copy carries only in-frame clones and drops some. The table shows around 100,000 clones, with about 85% occurring only once. Germline CDR1 MNHEY, CDR2 SVGEGT. The CDR3 is 13 residues long. Trimming stripped 4 bases from V and 1 base from J, with 7 bases between. Note on this clone: The antigen is unknown.

Whether given at about 4 or about 12 weeks, second doses were pooled. The origin of this receptor is an adult who received the AZD1222 COVID-19 vaccine. The V and J genes are TRBV6-2 or TRBV6-3 and TRBJ1-2; D unclear. The sample consisted of peripheral blood, taken 28 days after the second AZD1222 dose. In DNA, the CDR3 is TGTGCCAGCAGTTCTCACAGTAACTATGGCTACACCTTC. Translation: CASSSHSNYGYTF.